These T cell receptor beta chains were read from a single sample in a study of blood T cell repertoires in COVID-19. Here immunoSEQ multiplex PCR was the method, and the copy in TCRdb shows in-frame clones only, minus some. The sample holds approximately 280,000 clones; 85% to 90% are singletons and the top ten take 1.5% to 2%. The sample consisted of PBMCs or T cells enriched from blood (not recorded which). All receptors derive from a woman between 55 and 75 years old who had recovered from COVID-19. Each CDR3 is given with its conserved first and last residue. The order of the fields is V gene, J gene, clone size, D gene, CDR3 DNA, CDR3 protein. D genes are given only for firm matches. Part of the rows lack a size; the others show once, few, many or a class for expanded clones.

TRBV3-1/TRBV3-2	TRBJ2-5	.	.	TGTGCCAGCAGCCAAGATCTTCAGGTGTTAGAAAAGACCCAGTACTTC	CASSQDLQVLEKTQYF
TRBV7-2	TRBJ1-2	.	.	TGTGCCAGCAGCCCTCCCAACAGGAACTATGGCTACACCTTC	CASSPPNRNYGYTF
TRBV5-6	TRBJ1-1	.	TRBD1	TGTGCCAGCAGCCGCCGGGACAGGGCGAACACTGAAGCTTTCTTT	CASSRRDRANTEAFF
TRBV27	TRBJ2-1	.	.	TGTGCCAGCAGGACTTACTTCAGGGGAGTACCCTACAATGAGCAGTTCTTC	CASRTYFRGVPYNEQFF
TRBV6-1	TRBJ2-3	.	TRBD2	TGTGCCAGCAGTGAAGCGTATGGGAGGGGCACAGATACGCAGTATTTT	CASSEAYGRGTDTQYF
TRBV18	TRBJ1-1	.	TRBD1	TGTGCCAGCTCACCAGGGACAGGGCTAGATGAAGCTTTCTTT	CASSPGTGLDEAFF
TRBV7-8	TRBJ1-5	medium-sized	.	TGTGCCAGCTCGTTCCGGGGCAATCAGCCCCAGCATTTT	CASSFRGNQPQHF
TRBV6-5	TRBJ1-2	.	TRBD1	TGTGCCAGCAGTTACTCGGGACAGGGGCATGGCTACACCTTC	CASSYSGQGHGYTF
TRBV2	TRBJ1-2	.	TRBD1	TGTGCCAGCAACCCCGGGACAGGGCGTTTTGGCTACACCTTC	CASNPGTGRFGYTF
TRBV6-4	TRBJ1-1	few	.	TGTGCCAGCAGTGTTACGGGGGACGGCACTGAAGCTTTCTTT	CASSVTGDGTEAFF
TRBV19	TRBJ1-4	.	TRBD1	TGTGCCAGTAGTATCTGGCAGGGACAGGAAAAACTGTTTTTT	CASSIWQGQEKLFF
TRBV5-4	TRBJ2-7	.	TRBD2	TGTGCCAGCAGCTCGGAAAGCGGGAGCTTTTACGAGCAGTACTTC	CASSSESGSFYEQYF
TRBV24-1	TRBJ2-1	few	.	TGTGCCACCGCTACTGGCGGGCGGGTCTCCTACAATGAGCAGTTCTTC	CATATGGRVSYNEQFF
TRBV3-1/TRBV3-2	TRBJ1-2	.	.	TGTGCCAGCAGCCAAGGGAGGGGAGGCGGTGGCTACACCTTC	CASSQGRGGGGYTF
TRBV12-3/TRBV12-4	TRBJ1-5	.	.	TGTGCCAGCAGTCCTATTGGAGATCAGCCCCAGCATTTT	CASSPIGDQPQHF
TRBV11-2	TRBJ2-7	once	.	TGTGCCAGCAGCCTCTTGGAGGGAAAATACGAGCAGTACTTC	CASSLLEGKYEQYF
TRBV7-9	TRBJ2-7	.	.	TGTGCCAGCAGCTTAGTTCCCATCGGGGAGCAGTACTTC	CASSLVPIGEQYF
TRBV28	TRBJ2-3	.	TRBD1	TGTGCCAGCATCCCGGGACAGTTTACAGATACGCAGTATTTT	CASIPGQFTDTQYF
TRBV7-9	TRBJ1-6	once	.	TGTGCCAGCAGCTTCCGGGGTACGAGCTCCTATAATTCACCCCTCCACTTT	CASSFRGTSSYNSPLHF
TRBV6-1	TRBJ1-5	.	.	TGTGCCAGCAGTGAAAGTGTTGGGAGCTGGCAGCCCCAGCATTTT	CASSESVGSWQPQHF
TRBV7-2	TRBJ2-7	.	TRBD2	TGTGCCAGCAGCATAAGCGGGAGCTACGAGCAGTACTTC	CASSISGSYEQYF
TRBV2	TRBJ2-1	.	.	TGTGCCAGCAGTGAAAGAGGGATTGGCTACAATGAGCAGTTCTTC	CASSERGIGYNEQFF
TRBV7-3	TRBJ2-3	once	.	TGTGCCAGCAGTCCTGGACAGAGAAGCACAGATACGCAGTATTTT	CASSPGQRSTDTQYF
TRBV6-5	TRBJ2-3	.	TRBD2	TGTGCCAGCAGTTACCTACGGGAGGGCCGGGATGATACGCAGTATTTT	CASSYLREGRDDTQYF
TRBV6-5	TRBJ1-4	.	TRBD1	TGTGCCAGCAGTAGGACAGGGATGAATGAAAAACTGTTTTTT	CASSRTGMNEKLFF
TRBV11-3	TRBJ2-2	.	.	TGTGCCAGCAGCTTAGGAGTCACCGGGGAGCTGTTTTTT	CASSLGVTGELFF
TRBV6-6	TRBJ1-6	few	TRBD1	TGTGCCAGCAGTTACAGAGCGACAGGGGATTCACCCCTCCACTTT	CASSYRATGDSPLHF
TRBV7-2	TRBJ2-1	.	TRBD2	TGTGCCAGCAGCCCGCCCCCTAGCGGCAATGAGCAGTTCTTC	CASSPPPSGNEQFF
TRBV30	TRBJ2-7	.	TRBD2	TGTGCCTGGCTCCCTAGCGGGAACTCCGAGCAGTACTTC	CAWLPSGNSEQYF
TRBV28	TRBJ2-4	.	TRBD1	TGTGCCAGCAGTTCAGGGACAGGGGGCGCGAGGTACTTC	CASSSGTGGARYF
TRBV11-3	TRBJ2-1	.	TRBD1	TGTGCCAGTAACGACAGGGTCTCTTACAATGAGCAGTTCTTC	CASNDRVSYNEQFF
TRBV6-5	TRBJ2-5	.	.	TGTGCCAGCTTTTCGACAGCAGCGGGTGGAGAGACCCAGTACTTC	CASFSTAAGGETQYF
TRBV11-2	TRBJ1-2	.	TRBD1	TGTGCCAGCAGCTCGCCAAAAGGACAGGCCAACTATGGCTACACCTTC	CASSSPKGQANYGYTF
TRBV6-5	TRBJ2-5	.	.	TGTGCCAGCCGGCAGCGGTACGAGACCCAGTACTTC	CASRQRYETQYF
TRBV29-1	TRBJ2-7	.	.	TGCAGCGTTGATTTTTCGGGGAACGAGCAGTACTTC	CSVDFSGNEQYF
TRBV2	TRBJ2-1	.	TRBD2	TGTGCCAGCAATCCAACTAGCGGGGTATACAATGAGCAGTTCTTC	CASNPTSGVYNEQFF
TRBV19	TRBJ1-2	.	TRBD1	TGTGCCAGTAGTACCAGGACAGGTGGTGGCTACACCTTC	CASSTRTGGGYTF
TRBV28	TRBJ1-5	once	.	TGTGCCAGCAGGCTTAGCACGGATAGCAATCAGCCCCAGCATTTT	CASRLSTDSNQPQHF
TRBV6-1	TRBJ1-6	.	.	TGTGCCAGCAGTGAAAATGGGGCGGGGACCGGCTCCTATAATTCACCCCTCCACTTT	CASSENGAGTGSYNSPLHF
TRBV3-1/TRBV3-2	TRBJ1-2	few	TRBD1	TGTGCCAGCAGTCTTGGGACAGGGGGCGGCTATGGCTACACCTTC	CASSLGTGGGYGYTF
TRBV5-6	TRBJ1-5	.	.	TGTGCCAGCAGCTTTAGGGGGATTGGGCAGCCCCAGCATTTT	CASSFRGIGQPQHF
TRBV7-6	TRBJ2-1	.	TRBD2	TGTGCCAGCAACCCCCTCTCTTCGAGCGGGGGGAAGCAGTTCTTC	CASNPLSSSGGKQFF
TRBV28	TRBJ1-6	.	.	TGTGCCAGCAGGACCCCAGGGATTTCACCCCTCCACTTT	CASRTPGISPLHF
TRBV2	TRBJ2-2	.	.	TGTGCCAGCCGGGCAGCGGTTACTAACACCGGGGAGCTGTTTTTT	CASRAAVTNTGELFF
TRBV28	TRBJ1-3	.	TRBD1	TGTGCCAGCAGCCCACCGGGACAGGGGGGAAACACCATATATTTT	CASSPPGQGGNTIYF